Following are 30 T cell receptor beta chains from one sample sequenced in a study of blood T cell repertoires in COVID-19. Profiling relied on immunoSEQ multiplex PCR, and the TCRdb table lists in-frame clones only, not all of them. The table has about 280,000 clones, around 80% seen once. Input material: PBMCs or T cells enriched from blood (not recorded which). All receptors come from a man aged 35-49 years who had been exposed to COVID-19.

This clone was seen a single time. The V gene is TRBV7-2, the J gene TRBJ1-6; no reliable D call. Trimming removed 2 bases from V and 4 bases from J, with 12 bases in between. This CDR3 is 16 amino acids long. Germline V gene data show CDR1 as SGHTA and CDR2 as FQGNSA. CDR3 DNA sequence: TGTGCCAGCAGCTTATGGTCTGGCGGATATAATTCACCCCTCCACTTT. The encoded protein is CASSLWSGGYNSPLHF.

CDR3 bases: TGTGCCAGCAGGGGAGTGGGCCCCCTCGGGCAGTACTTC. The encoded protein is CASRGVGPLGQYF. This chain joins TRBV12-3 or TRBV12-4 and TRBJ2-7; D possibly corresponds to TRBD2 (5 bases). Trimming removed 6 bases from V and 9 bases from J, with 18 bases in between. This CDR3 comprises 13 residues.

This rearrangement joins TRBV7-2 to TRBJ1-1; 7 nucleotides match TRBD1. Trimming took 8 bases from V and 2 from J; bases not matched to a gene: 14. This CDR3 region has 16 residues. Germline CDR1 and CDR2: SGHTA and FQGNSA. The CDR3 loop reads CASQRSHRQGNTEAFF. Written as DNA, the CDR3 is TGTGCCAGCCAAAGATCCCACAGACAGGGAAACACTGAAGCTTTCTTT.

The rearrangement uses TRBV7-3 and TRBJ2-2; D not certain. Germline assignment: CDR1 SGHTA and CDR2 FQGTGA. The CDR3 sequence is 12 residues long. V was trimmed by 5 bases and J by 3 bases, leaving 4 bases between them. CDR3 in amino acids: CASSPYTGELFF. The CDR3, as DNA: TGTGCCAGCAGCCCATACACCGGGGAGCTGTTTTTT.

The chain joins TRBV7-9 to TRBJ2-7; 8 positions agree with TRBD1. Unmatched junction bases numbered 5, after V lost 6 bases and J lost 4 bases. Germline-derived CDR1 and CDR2 are SEHNR and FQNEAQ (reference sequence). The CDR3 sequence is 13 residues long. The DNA of the CDR3 is TGTGCCAGCAGTCGAGACAGGGGTTACGAGCAGTACTTC. It is translated as CASSRDRGYEQYF.

The V call is TRBV9, the J call TRBJ1-1; 11 bases align to TRBD1. The V and J ends lost 3 bases and 1 base, in that order; junction bases with no gene match: 2. This CDR3 is built from 15 residues. CDR1 is SGDLS and CDR2 is YYNGEE in the germline V gene. The CDR3 DNA is TGTGCCAGCAGCGCCGGGACAGGGGGGAACACTGAAGCTTTCTTT. It specifies CASSAGTGGNTEAFF.

V is TRBV20-1 and J is TRBJ2-1; weak D call: TRBD1 (6 bases). Germline V lookup: CDR1 DFQATT, CDR2 SNEGSKA (reference sequence). CDR3 size: 15 residues. V lost 3 bases and J lost 7, with 19 bases in between. CDR3 sequence: CSASRDNWWVNEQFF. The CDR3 DNA sequence: TGCAGTGCTAGTCGGGACAACTGGTGGGTTAATGAGCAGTTCTTC.

The gene calls are TRBV4-2 and TRBJ2-1, with 10 bases fitting TRBD2. V was clipped by 5 bases and J by 8 bases; unmatched bases: 12. The CDR3 totals 16 residues. CDR1 and CDR2 (germline): LGHNA, YNFKEQ. The CDR3 sequence is CASSEEPSGRMDEQFF. In DNA form, the CDR3 reads TGTGCCAGCAGCGAGGAACCTAGCGGGAGAATGGATGAGCAGTTCTTC.

This chain uses TRBV5-1 with TRBJ2-1; TRBD2 matches 16 bases. From germline, CDR1 is SGHRS and CDR2 YFSETQ. The V and J ends lost 3 bases and 1 base, in that order; junction bases with no gene match: 13. This CDR3 has 21 residues. CDR3 bases: TGCGCCAGCAGCTCGCCTGTGGGGGGACTAGCGGGAGGGAGGTCCTACAATGAGCAGTTCTTC. Translated: CASSSPVGGLAGGRSYNEQFF.

The V gene is TRBV6-6, the J gene TRBJ1-6; 8 bases map to TRBD1. The germline CDR1 and CDR2 sequences are MNHNY and SVGAGI (reference sequence). Losses at the gene ends were 4 bases for V and 10 bases for J; bases not matched to a gene: 3. The length of the CDR3 is 13 residues. The CDR3 region is CASSLTGASPLHF. Written as DNA, the CDR3 is TGTGCCAGCAGTTTGACAGGGGCGTCACCCCTCCACTTT.

The CDR3 spells CATSRDSHGRAQETQYF. The CDR3, as DNA: TGTGCCACCAGCAGAGATTCTCACGGGAGGGCCCAAGAGACCCAGTACTTC. The chain couples TRBV15 to TRBJ2-5, with 8 positions matching TRBD2. Germline-derived CDR1 and CDR2 are LNHNV and YYDKDF (reference sequence). This CDR3 has 17 residues. V lost 0 bases, J lost 1 base, and 7 bases stayed unmatched.

The table lists this clone with a count of one. The CDR3 sequence: CASSPTGRVGYTF. The CDR3 DNA reads as TGTGCCAGCAGCCCAACAGGGCGGGTAGGCTACACCTTC. The chain couples TRBV28 to TRBJ1-2, with D possibly being TRBD1 (6 bases). Germline V lookup: CDR1 MDHEN, CDR2 SYDVKM. The CDR3 has 13 residues. Trimming pared 6 bases from V and 8 bases from J, leaving 16 bases between.

The chain employs TRBV6-5 and TRBJ1-4; D gene unclear. This CDR3 is 14 amino acids long. Germline CDR1 reads MNHEY; CDR2 reads SVGAGI. Trimming took off 6 bases at V and 1 base at J, with 9 bases between the two ends. CDR3 nucleotides: TGTGCCAGCAGAGACGGGGTAACTAATGAAAAACTGTTTTTT. This encodes CASRDGVTNEKLFF.

The rearrangement links TRBV18 to TRBJ2-3; 9 bases map to TRBD1. Trimming removed 2 bases from V and 0 bases from J; junction bases left unmatched: 9. The CDR3 has 18 amino acids. Germline V gene lookup returns CDR1 KGHSH and CDR2 LQKENI. The CDR3 loop is CASSPGGQGSYSTDTQYF. As DNA, the CDR3 is TGTGCCAGCTCACCAGGGGGACAGGGATCCTATAGCACAGATACGCAGTATTTT.

This rearrangement joins TRBV18 to TRBJ2-7, with TRBD2 identical over 10 bases. The V segment lost 2 bases and the J segment 2 bases; nucleotides outside the gene matches: 0. The CDR3 runs 14 residues. The V gene's germline CDR1 is KGHSH and CDR2 LQKENI. The CDR3 sequence: CASSPTSGAYEQYF. The CDR3 DNA reads TGTGCCAGCTCACCAACTAGCGGGGCCTACGAGCAGTACTTC.

The chain employs TRBV3-1 (or the pseudogene TRBV3-2) and TRBJ1-5; the D is unclear. CDR1 LGHDT and CDR2 YNNKEL come from the germline V gene (reference sequence). The CDR3 spans 14 residues. V shed 1 base and J shed 9 bases, with 13 bases lying between them. In DNA, the CDR3 is TGTGCCAGCAGCCAAGTCGGTTCTTCCACGCCCCAGCATTTT. It yields the protein CASSQVGSSTPQHF.

The sample holds one count of this clone. The chain couples TRBV14 to TRBJ2-1, with D unresolved. The CDR3 sequence is 11 residues long. Germline V gives CDR1 SGHDN, CDR2 FVKESK. V was pared by 5 bases and J by 11 bases, with 10 bases between. The CDR3 loop is CASSIRSKQFF. The CDR3 nucleotides read TGTGCCAGCAGCATTAGATCCAAGCAGTTCTTC.

The CDR3 protein is CASRGTASSDTQYF. Here the CDR3 DNA reads TGTGCCAGCAGGGGGACAGCTAGTTCAGATACGCAGTATTTT. This chain links TRBV6-5 with TRBJ2-3; 7 nucleotides line up with TRBD1. Germline V gene sequence: CDR1 MNHEY, CDR2 SVGAGI. The J segment lost 4 bases and the V segment lost 6 bases, leaving 7 bases of the junction unmatched. CDR3 size: 14 residues.

This clone was counted between two and nine times. The chain has TRBV14 and TRBJ1-2; no clear D. The CDR3 is 14 residues long. Trimming removed 2 bases from V and 7 bases from J, with 14 bases in between. CDR1 and CDR2 from the germline V gene are SGHDN and FVKESK. The CDR3 region is CASSQHRLLSGYTF. CDR3 in DNA: TGTGCCAGCAGCCAACACCGACTACTTAGTGGCTACACCTTC.

CDR3 coding DNA: TGTGCCAGCAGTCCTAGCGGGAGGGGGTACGAGCAGTACTTC. Its protein product is CASSPSGRGYEQYF. V and J are TRBV21-1 and TRBJ2-7; the D call in the table, TRBD2, was not verified against the DNA. TRBV21-1 is a known pseudogene. The CDR3 has 14 amino acids.

The chain employs TRBV3-1 (or the pseudogene TRBV3-2) and TRBJ2-7; 10 bases map to TRBD2. In germline, CDR1 is LGHDT, CDR2 YNNKEL (reference sequence). The ends lost 4 bases at V and 6 bases at J; junction bases unmatched: 3. The length of the CDR3 is 13 residues. CDR3 nucleotide sequence: TGTGCCAGCAGCCTAGCGGGAGGATTCGAGCAGTACTTC. It yields the protein CASSLAGGFEQYF.

V and J are TRBV10-1 and TRBJ2-7; TRBD2 agrees at 7 bases. Trimming removed 4 bases from V and 5 bases from J; junction bases left unmatched: 8. The CDR3 covers 14 residues. Germline V lookup: CDR1 WNHNN, CDR2 SYGVQD (reference sequence). The CDR3 loop is CASSAPGGSHEQYF. The CDR3 DNA reads TGCGCCAGCAGTGCCCCCGGGGGGAGCCACGAGCAGTACTTC.

This clone was picked up one time. The CDR3 DNA is TGCGCCAGCAGCTTGGGGAGCGGACTCACAGATACGCAGTATTTT. Protein: CASSLGSGLTDTQYF. V usage is TRBV5-1 and J usage is TRBJ2-3; a possible D gene is TRBD2 (5 bases). CDR3 length: 15 amino acids. Trimming removed 0 bases from V and 2 bases from J, with 10 bases in between. The germline V gene has CDR1 SGHRS and CDR2 YFSETQ.

The chain joins TRBV5-6 to TRBJ2-5; TRBD1 might be the D (5 bases). CDR3 length equals 14 residues. Per germline, CDR1 SGHDT and CDR2 YYEEEE. The V end lost 4 bases, the J end lost 5 bases, and 15 bases lay between the germline ends. CDR3 nucleotides: TGTGCCAGCAGCCTTTACTCAGGGTGGGAGACCCAGTACTTC. Amino acids: CASSLYSGWETQYF.

The rearrangement links TRBV30 to TRBJ1-1; 10 bases line up with TRBD1. Per germline, CDR1 GTSNPN and CDR2 SVGIG (reference sequence). This CDR3 comprises 13 residues. The CDR3 spells CASRDRGNTEAFF. The CDR3 DNA sequence: TGTGCTTCCCGGGACAGGGGAAACACTGAAGCTTTCTTT.

The V and J genes are TRBV19 and TRBJ2-5; no clear D. The V and J ends lost 4 bases and 5 bases respectively, with 8 bases between them. Germline V gene sequence: CDR1 LNHDA, CDR2 SQIVND (reference sequence). This CDR3 is 12 amino acids long. This CDR3 reads CASSTSTETQYF. The CDR3, as DNA: TGTGCCAGTAGTACCTCTACGGAGACCCAGTACTTC.

This chain links TRBV19 with TRBJ2-6; 7 nucleotides match TRBD1. Germline assignment: CDR1 LNHDA and CDR2 SQIVND (reference sequence). This CDR3 has 15 residues. Unmatched junction bases numbered 8, after V lost 9 bases and J lost 3 bases. This CDR3 reads CASLVQGSGANVLTF. The CDR3 nucleotides read TGTGCCAGCCTCGTACAGGGGAGTGGGGCCAACGTCCTGACTTTC.

The CDR3 sequence: CASSLDRNSNQPQHF. The CDR3 nucleotides are TGCGCCAGCAGCCTCGACAGAAATAGCAATCAGCCCCAGCATTTT. The chain couples TRBV4-1 to TRBJ1-5; D is possibly TRBD1 (5 bases). Trimming took off 4 bases at V and 0 bases at J, with 10 bases between the two ends. This CDR3 region has 15 residues. Germline V gene sequence: CDR1 MGHRA, CDR2 YSYEKL.

As DNA, the CDR3 is TGTGCCAGCACACCACAGGGTTTTTCCGGGGAGCTGTTTTTT. Its protein product is CASTPQGFSGELFF. This chain connects TRBV6-5 to TRBJ2-2; D is perhaps TRBD1 (6 bases). The germline V and J ends were trimmed by 7 bases and 6 bases, with 15 bases remaining between them. The CDR3 sequence is 14 residues long. CDR1 and CDR2 (germline): MNHEY, SVGAGI.

The chain links TRBV29-1 to TRBJ2-5; 12 bases agree with TRBD2. From germline, CDR1 is SQVTM and CDR2 ANQGSEA. J was trimmed by 10 bases and V by 3 bases; bases with no gene match: 18. The CDR3 contains 17 residues. The CDR3 region has the DNA TGCAGCGTTGATAGTGGGACTAGCGGGCAGGGGAGGTTGGGCCAGTACTTC. Protein product: CSVDSGTSGQGRLGQYF.